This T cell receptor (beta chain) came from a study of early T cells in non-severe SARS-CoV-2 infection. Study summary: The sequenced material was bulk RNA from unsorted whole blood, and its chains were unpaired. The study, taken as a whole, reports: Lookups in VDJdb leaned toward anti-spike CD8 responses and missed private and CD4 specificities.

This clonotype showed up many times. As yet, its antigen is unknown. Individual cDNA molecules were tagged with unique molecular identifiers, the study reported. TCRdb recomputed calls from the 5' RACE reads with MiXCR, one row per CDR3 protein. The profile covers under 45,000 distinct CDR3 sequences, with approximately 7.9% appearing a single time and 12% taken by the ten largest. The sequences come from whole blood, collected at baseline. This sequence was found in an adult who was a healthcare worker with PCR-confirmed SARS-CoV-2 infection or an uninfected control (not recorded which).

The CDR3 DNA reads as TGCGCCAGCAGCCCGGAGGGAGGGCAGGTCAATGAGCAGTTCTTC. Its translation is CASSPEGGQVNEQFF. V is TRBV5-1 and J is TRBJ2-1; the match to TRBD2 covers 7 bases. Germline CDR1 is SGHRS and CDR2 is YFSETQ. After removal of 4 bases from V and 6 bases from J, the junction contained 10 bases not matched to a gene. The CDR3 sequence is 15 residues long. Full variable domain (rest looked up from reference TRBV5-1 and TRBJ2-1): KAGVTQTPRYLIKTRGQQVTLSCSPISGHRSVSWYQQTPGQGLQFLFEYFSETQRNKGNFPGRFSGRQFSNSRSEMNVSTLELGDSALYLCASSPEGGQVNEQFFGPGTRLTVL.